What follows are 26 T cell receptor beta chains derived from one specimen sequenced in a study of Ad26.COV2.S vaccination and SARS-CoV-2 variants. Treatment given: roughly 20 received Ad26.COV2.S at low or high dose, single or two shots; several received placebo; per-sample allocation not given. Sampling took place 63 days after the first vaccine or placebo injection. Repertoires were generated with immunoSEQ multiplex PCR, while TCRdb's copy carries only in-frame clones and drops some. The sample includes roughly 410,000 clones, 83% seen only once; the top ten take nearly 7.5%. Here the sequenced sample was peripheral blood, taken in a trial of Ad26.COV2.S vaccine versus placebo. Receptor source: a person between 18 and 60 years old who received the Ad26.COV2.S COVID-19 vaccine or a placebo.

The V and J genes are TRBV6-5 and TRBJ1-6; the match to TRBD1 covers 7 bases. Germline V gene lookup returns CDR1 MNHEY and CDR2 SVGAGI. With V trimmed by 0 bases and J by 10 bases, 6 bases remained unmatched. The CDR3 spans 15 residues. In DNA form, the CDR3 reads TGTGCCAGCAGTTACTCGAGGCAGGGGGGATCACCCCTCCACTTT. As protein: CASSYSRQGGSPLHF.

This clone was observed a few times. V is TRBV24-1 and J is TRBJ1-4; unclear D gene. This CDR3 has 12 residues. Germline V gene lookup returns CDR1 KGHDR and CDR2 SFDVKD. V dropped 8 bases and J dropped 8 bases, with 11 bases sitting between them. The CDR3 DNA follows: TGTGCCACCAAGAGCACGGGGGAAAAACTGTTTTTT. The encoded protein is CATKSTGEKLFF.

J is TRBJ1-2 and V is TRBV19; D remains ambiguous. Germline assignment: CDR1 LNHDA and CDR2 SQIVND (reference sequence). The CDR3 extends over 13 amino acids. Trimming shortened V by 8 bases and J by 4 bases, and 14 bases separated the two germline ends. The CDR3 bases are TGTGCCAGTGCTGCGGGGTCTTTCTATGGCTACACCTTC. The encoded protein is CASAAGSFYGYTF.

The chain couples TRBV20-1 to TRBJ1-2; perhaps TRBD1 as D (6 bases). The CDR3 has 11 residues. V lost 3 bases, J lost 8 bases, and 10 bases lay in between. Germline values: CDR1 DFQATT, CDR2 SNEGSKA (reference sequence). The DNA of the CDR3 is TGCAGTGCTAGGCAGGGGAGCGGCTACACCTTC. It is translated as CSARQGSGYTF.

This clone has more than one count but fewer than ten. This chain joins TRBV10-3 and TRBJ1-2; a possible D gene is TRBD1 (6 bases). The CDR3 sequence is 13 residues long. Trimming stripped 3 bases from V and 4 bases from J, with 9 bases between. Germline CDR1 and CDR2: ENHRY and SYGVKD. The CDR3 DNA reads as TGTGCCATCAGTGACAGGGGAAGCTATGGCTACACCTTC. Translated: CAISDRGSYGYTF.

V and J are TRBV5-1 and TRBJ2-3, with 9 bases aligning to TRBD2. This CDR3 spans 15 amino acids. From germline, CDR1 is SGHRS and CDR2 YFSETQ. V gave up 1 base and J gave up 4 bases; unmatched junction bases: 4. The CDR3 sequence: CASSLLGLASDTQYF. CDR3 DNA: TGCGCCAGCAGCTTGTTGGGACTAGCATCAGATACGCAGTATTTT.

This clone has a handful of counts. The CDR3 region is CASSLVGANTGELFF. CDR3 coding DNA: TGTGCCAGCAGCTTAGTCGGGGCGAACACCGGGGAGCTGTTTTTT. V and J are TRBV7-2 and TRBJ2-2, with a weak D call TRBD2 (5 bases). CDR1 is SGHTA and CDR2 is FQGNSA in the germline V gene. The V gene lost 1 base and the J gene lost 0 bases, with 6 bases spanning the gap. CDR3 length equals 15 residues.

V gene TRBV5-4 combines with J gene TRBJ1-2, with 10 bases identical to TRBD1. Losses at the gene ends were 2 bases for V and 7 bases for J; bases not matched to a gene: 11. CDR1 and CDR2 (germline): SGHNT, YYREEE (reference sequence). This CDR3 contains 16 residues. CDR3 DNA: TGTGCCAGCAGCTTAGCTTTGGGGACAGGGGAAGGTGGCTACACCTTC. This codes for CASSLALGTGEGGYTF.

CDR3 protein: CASSLSSTGANVLTF. CDR3 in DNA: TGCGCCAGCAGCTTGTCTTCCACTGGGGCCAACGTCCTGACTTTC. The genes are TRBV5-1 and TRBJ2-6; D is undetermined. The CDR3 length is 15 residues. V gave up 1 base and J gave up 2 bases, with 7 bases separating them. Germline V gene lookup returns CDR1 SGHRS and CDR2 YFSETQ.

The gene calls are TRBV30 and TRBJ1-3; D call uncertain. The CDR3 is 14 amino acids. V lost 3 bases to trimming and J lost 2 bases, with 11 bases between them. Germline V CDR1 and CDR2: GTSNPN, SVGIG (reference sequence). CDR3 sequence (DNA): TGTGCCTGGAGAACGGGCTCTACTGGAAACACCATATATTTT. Its translation is CAWRTGSTGNTIYF.

The rearrangement uses TRBV6-4 and TRBJ1-1, with 7 bases aligning to TRBD1. CDR3 length equals 14 residues. Trimming took 6 bases from V and 3 from J; bases not matched to a gene: 7. Per germline, CDR1 MRHNA and CDR2 SNTAGT. CDR3 sequence: CASSGKGAYTEAFF. As DNA, the CDR3 is TGTGCCAGCAGCGGGAAGGGGGCCTACACTGAAGCTTTCTTT.

This clone was observed a single time. The chain couples TRBV4-1 to TRBJ1-5, with D unclear. The CDR3 runs to 16 residues. The germline V and J ends were trimmed by 3 bases and 5 bases, with 17 bases remaining between them. The V gene's germline CDR1 is MGHRA and CDR2 YSYEKL. As DNA, the CDR3 is TGCGCCAGCAGCCATGCCCCTCCTAGGCCCGATCAGCCCCAGCATTTT. It encodes CASSHAPPRPDQPQHF.

The V gene is TRBV9, the J gene TRBJ1-2; the match to TRBD1 covers 9 bases. The CDR3 length is 17 residues. Trimming at V came to 3 bases and at J to 2 bases, leaving 11 bases not matched to a gene. Germline V gene sequence: CDR1 SGDLS, CDR2 YYNGEE. The CDR3 nucleotides are TGTGCCAGCAGCGCGGAGAGGGACAGGGATTTGAACTATGGCTACACCTTC. Amino acid sequence: CASSAERDRDLNYGYTF.

This clone was seen a handful of times. The chain links TRBV28 to TRBJ2-7, with D maybe TRBD2 (6 bases). The V gene's germline CDR1 is MDHEN and CDR2 SYDVKM. This CDR3 has 13 residues. V lost 10 bases and J lost 7, with 20 bases in between. CDR3 residues: CAIWSGGTREQYF. Written as DNA, the CDR3 is TGTGCCATTTGGAGTGGCGGGACGAGAGAGCAGTACTTC.

The CDR3 nucleotides are TGTGCCAGCAGTGCTGTAACAAACACTGAAGCTTTCTTT. As protein: CASSAVTNTEAFF. This chain connects TRBV2 to TRBJ1-1; D remains unclear. CDR1 SNHLY and CDR2 FYNNEI come from the germline V gene. V lost 4 bases and J lost 2, with 8 bases in between. CDR3 size: 13 residues. Using reference TRBV2 and TRBJ1-1 for the parts outside the CDR3, the full variable domain is EPEVTQTPSHQVTQMGQEVILRCVPISNHLYFYWYRQILGQKVEFLVSFYNNEISEKSEIFDDQFSVERPDGSNFTLKIRSTKLEDSAMYFCASSAVTNTEAFFGQGTRLTVV.

Here the CDR3 DNA reads TGCAGCGCACAGGGCCCCCAAGCCAAAAACATTCAGTACTTC. This gives the protein CSAQGPQAKNIQYF. V gene TRBV29-1 combines with J gene TRBJ2-4; maybe TRBD1 (6 bases). V lost 7 bases and J 0 bases, leaving 13 bases between the germline ends. This CDR3 spans 14 amino acids. Germline V gene lookup returns CDR1 SQVTM and CDR2 ANQGSEA. The variable domain in full, with the rest retrieved from reference TRBV29-1 and TRBJ2-4, is SAVISQKPSRDICQRGTSLTIQCQVDSQVTMMFWYRQQPGQSLTLIATANQGSEATYESGFVIDKFPISRPNLTFSTLTVSNMSPEDSSIYLCSAQGPQAKNIQYFGAGTRLSVL.

V and J are TRBV3-1 (or the pseudogene TRBV3-2) and TRBJ1-2; D gene unclear. Germline loops: CDR1 LGHDT, CDR2 YNNKEL (reference sequence). V was cut by 1 base and J by 4 bases, with 13 bases left in between. The CDR3 length is 15 residues. The CDR3 DNA is TGTGCCAGCAGCCAAGGGCCGTCCGGGTCCTATGGCTACACCTTC. Amino acid sequence: CASSQGPSGSYGYTF.

The rearrangement joins TRBV2 to TRBJ1-1; the D is unclear. The germline CDR1 and CDR2 sequences are SNHLY and FYNNEI. The CDR3 runs to 14 residues. V gave up 11 bases and J gave up 1 base, with 17 bases separating them. CDR3 coding DNA: TGTGCCTCTCTGTCGGGCCGGACGAACACTGAAGCTTTCTTT. It codes for CASLSGRTNTEAFF.

This clone was observed once. This chain links TRBV5-1 with TRBJ2-1; unclear D gene. This CDR3 spans 14 amino acids. The germline V and J ends were trimmed by 4 bases and 6 bases, with 14 bases remaining between them. The germline V gene encodes CDR1 SGHRS and CDR2 YFSETQ. The CDR3 region has the DNA TGCGCCAGCAGCCCAACTTCCGTCGGCAATGAGCAGTTCTTC. It yields the protein CASSPTSVGNEQFF.

This chain links TRBV7-9 with TRBJ1-1, with 8 bases aligning to TRBD1. CDR3 size: 16 residues. V dropped 4 bases and J dropped 3; count of bases not matched to a gene: 10. Germline lookup yields CDR1 SEHNR and CDR2 FQNEAQ (reference sequence). The CDR3 nucleotides read TGTGCCAGCAGCTCCCCGGCCGGGACAGGTGACACTGAAGCTTTCTTT. Translation: CASSSPAGTGDTEAFF.

The chain links TRBV7-8 to TRBJ1-4; 8 bases map to TRBD1. CDR1 SGHVS and CDR2 FQNEAQ come from the germline V gene. V was pared by 5 bases and J by 6 bases, with 8 bases of the junction left unmatched. The CDR3 is 15 residues long. The CDR3 nucleotides are TGTGCCAGCAGCCTAAGGACAGGGACGTATGAAAAACTGTTTTTT. It is translated as CASSLRTGTYEKLFF.

The chain recombines TRBV29-1 with TRBJ2-3; tentatively, D is TRBD1 or TRBD2 (5 bases each). Trimming shortened V by 6 bases and J by 6 bases, and 13 bases separated the two germline ends. The CDR3 length is 12 residues. Germline-derived CDR1 and CDR2 are SQVTM and ANQGSEA. The CDR3 sequence: CSVLVGADTQYF. CDR3 coding DNA: TGCAGCGTCCTCGTCGGGGCCGATACGCAGTATTTT.

This clone came up once. This chain links TRBV3-1 (or the pseudogene TRBV3-2) with TRBJ2-7; D is unclear. The V end was cut by 3 bases, the J end by 10 bases, with 13 bases between. Germline assignment: CDR1 LGHDT and CDR2 YNNKEL (reference sequence). CDR3 size: 12 residues. The CDR3 sequence is CASSQSAPVQYF. Here the CDR3 DNA reads TGTGCCAGCAGCCAGTCCGCTCCAGTACAGTACTTC.

The chain is built from TRBV29-1 and TRBJ2-7; D call uncertain. The CDR3 sequence is 15 residues long. The germline gives CDR1 SQVTM, CDR2 ANQGSEA. V was trimmed by 1 base and J by 0 bases, leaving 13 bases between them. CDR3 sequence (DNA): TGCAGCGTTGAAGCGTCCCGACGGAACTCCTACGAGCAGTACTTC. Its translation: CSVEASRRNSYEQYF.

The chain recombines TRBV14 with TRBJ1-3, with D uncertain. Per the germline V gene, CDR1 is SGHDN and CDR2 is FVKESK. Between the trimmed V and J ends, which lost 4 bases and 0 bases, there was a span of 7 bases. The CDR3 has 14 residues. CDR3 nucleotide sequence: TGTGCCAGCAGCCTTCAACGCTCTGGAAACACCATATATTTT. Protein sequence: CASSLQRSGNTIYF.

The rearrangement joins TRBV20-1 to TRBJ1-5, with TRBD1 identical over 8 bases. CDR3 length equals 10 residues. Per the germline V gene, CDR1 is DFQATT and CDR2 is SNEGSKA (reference sequence). The CDR3 region has the DNA TGCGGGACAGGTAACCAGCCCCAGCATTTT. It yields the protein CGTGNQPQHF.